This T cell receptor beta chain was identified in a study of T cell repertoires in cytomegalovirus infection. TCRdb used MiXCR to reprocess the reads, holding one entry per CDR3 protein. The table includes approximately 250,000 distinct CDR3 sequences, 9.1% detected once. This clonotype was picked up a small number of times. The CDR3 length is 14 residues. With 5 bases clipped from V and 6 bases from J, the junction kept 7 bases outside the gene matches. Per germline, CDR1 KGHSH and CDR2 LQKENI. This TCR was recovered from a human donor in good health (CMV status not recorded). Some clones in this sample may be carry-over from other donors' samples. Sequencing input: PBMCs. The chain is built from TRBV18 and TRBJ1-1; 9 bases map to TRBD1. CDR3 nucleotide sequence: TGTGCCAGCTCATCCCGGGACAGGGAATCTGAAGCTTTCTTT. Residues: CASSSRDRESEAFF. The whole variable domain, remainder taken from reference TRBV18 and TRBJ1-1, is NAGVMQNPRHLVRRRGQEARLRCSPMKGHSHVYWYRQLPEEGLKFMVYLQKENIIDESGMPKERFSAEFPKEGPSILRIQQVVRGDSAAYFCASSSRDRESEAFFGQGTRLTVV.